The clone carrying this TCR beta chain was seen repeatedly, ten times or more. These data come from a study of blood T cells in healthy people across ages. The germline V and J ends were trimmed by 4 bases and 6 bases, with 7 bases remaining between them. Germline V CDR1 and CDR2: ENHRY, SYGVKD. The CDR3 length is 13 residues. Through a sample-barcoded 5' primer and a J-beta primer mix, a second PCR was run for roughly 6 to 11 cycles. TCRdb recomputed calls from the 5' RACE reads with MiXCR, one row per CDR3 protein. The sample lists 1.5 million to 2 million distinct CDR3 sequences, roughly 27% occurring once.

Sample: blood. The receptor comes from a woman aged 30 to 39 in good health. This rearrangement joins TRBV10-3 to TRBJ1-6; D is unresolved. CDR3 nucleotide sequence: TGTGCCATCAGTGGGGGAAGTAATTCACCCCTCCACTTT. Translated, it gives CAISGGSNSPLHF.